The 27 T cell receptor beta chains below come from one sample, sequenced in a study of fetal regulatory T cell absence and autoimmunity. Here immunoSEQ multiplex PCR was the method, and the copy in TCRdb shows in-frame clones only, minus some. The sample lists about 43,000 clones; roughly four fifths were seen once. Sequenced material: cord blood. The receptors were sampled from a newborn boy with IPEX syndrome.

CDR3: CAWGTSGEQFF. For the CDR3, the DNA is TGTGCCTGGGGGACTAGTGGTGAGCAGTTCTTC. The chain is built from TRBV30 and TRBJ2-1; 8 bases line up with TRBD2. The trim removed 5 bases at V and 9 bases at J, leaving 3 bases unmatched. Germline V gene lookup returns CDR1 GTSNPN and CDR2 SVGIG (reference sequence). The CDR3 has 11 amino acids.

The gene calls are TRBV12-2 and TRBJ2-7; TRBD1 reflects the table's D call only, with no check against the DNA. TRBV12-2 is annotated as a pseudogene. This CDR3 region has 15 residues. The CDR3 is CASRLETQGTREQYF. CDR3 bases: TGTGCAAGTCGCTTAGAAACTCAGGGTACGCGCGAGCAGTACTTC.

Only one count was recorded for this clone. The V call is TRBV6-5, the J call TRBJ1-4, with 10 nucleotides matching TRBD1. Germline CDR1 MNHEY, CDR2 SVGAGI. The V gene end was trimmed by 2 bases and the J gene end by 7 bases; junction bases not matched to a gene: 1. The CDR3 has 14 residues. The CDR3 bases are TGTGCCAGCAGTTACCGGACAGGGGGTGAAAAACTGTTTTTT. This codes for CASSYRTGGEKLFF.

The CDR3 region has the DNA TGTGCCAGCAGCTCACACAGGGCTTCCTCCTACGAGCAGTACTTC. Its protein product is CASSSHRASSYEQYF. The genes are TRBV7-2 and TRBJ2-7, with D tentatively TRBD1 (6 bases). CDR1 and CDR2 from the germline V gene are SGHTA and FQGNSA. CDR3 size: 15 residues. Trimming removed 4 bases from V and 0 bases from J, with 13 bases in between.

In this sample, this clone turned up a few times. The chain joins TRBV13 to TRBJ1-2, with D possibly being TRBD1 (5 bases). The germline CDR1 and CDR2 sequences are PRHDT and FYEKMQ (reference sequence). V was clipped by 0 bases and J by 4 bases, with 12 bases between them. The CDR3 is made up of 15 amino acids. CDR3 in amino acids: CASSLGLQGAYGYTF. CDR3 DNA: TGTGCCAGCAGCTTAGGGCTTCAGGGAGCCTATGGCTACACCTTC.

The chain uses TRBV2 and TRBJ1-2; TRBD1 matches 9 bases. Germline CDR1 is SNHLY and CDR2 is FYNNEI. Germline trimming cut 3 bases from V and 7 bases from J; bases unmatched to any gene: 6. This CDR3 region has 14 residues. CDR3 in amino acids: CASSDMGQGFGYTF. The DNA of the CDR3 is TGTGCCAGCAGTGATATGGGACAGGGATTTGGCTACACCTTC.

The chain recombines TRBV13 with TRBJ2-2, with D possibly TRBD1 on 5 matching bases. The length of the CDR3 is 15 residues. Trimming shortened V by 0 bases and J by 4 bases, and 9 bases separated the two germline ends. Germline V gene lookup returns CDR1 PRHDT and CDR2 FYEKMQ (reference sequence). The CDR3 nucleotides read TGTGCCAGCAGCTTAGGGGGGCCGAGCACCGGGGAGCTGTTTTTT. It encodes CASSLGGPSTGELFF.

J is TRBJ2-5 and V is TRBV2; 7 bases align to TRBD1. Trimming at V came to 7 bases and at J to 2 bases, leaving 10 bases not matched to a gene. The CDR3 has 15 amino acids. CDR1 and CDR2 (germline): SNHLY, FYNNEI. In DNA, the CDR3 is TGTGCCAGCACCATAGGGGGCAGGGGACAAGAGACCCAGTACTTC. Protein sequence: CASTIGGRGQETQYF.

The J gene is TRBJ2-1, the V gene TRBV4-1; 10 bases agree with TRBD2. Germline V CDR1 and CDR2: MGHRA, YSYEKL. The length of the CDR3 is 18 residues. J gave up 5 bases and V 0 bases, and 10 bases lay outside the gene matches. CDR3 sequence reads: CASSQDGASSGRHNEQFF. CDR3 DNA: TGCGCCAGCAGCCAAGATGGGGCATCTAGCGGGAGACACAATGAGCAGTTCTTC.

The gene calls are TRBV5-6 and TRBJ1-2; maybe TRBD1 (6 bases). Trimming left V 2 bases short and J 5 bases short, with 16 bases between. The length of the CDR3 is 15 residues. Germline V gives CDR1 SGHDT, CDR2 YYEEEE. The CDR3 sequence is CASSFGIGTSYGYTF. DNA for the CDR3: TGTGCCAGCAGCTTTGGAATCGGGACATCATATGGCTACACCTTC.

The CDR3 loop reads CASGLWGGETQYF. For the CDR3, the DNA is TGTGCCAGCGGCCTATGGGGGGGGGAGACCCAGTACTTC. J is TRBJ2-5 and V is TRBV11-2; 7 bases line up with TRBD2. Germline trimming cut 8 bases from V and 5 bases from J; bases unmatched to any gene: 8. Germline V gives CDR1 SGHAT, CDR2 FQNNGV. This CDR3 is built from 13 residues.

This clone showed up just a few times. The V call is TRBV5-8, the J call TRBJ2-7; 15 positions match TRBD2. The CDR3 extends over 15 amino acids. The V gene end was trimmed by 4 bases and the J gene end by 9 bases; junction bases not matched to a gene: 8. Germline CDR1 SGHTS, CDR2 YDEGEE. CDR3 amino acids: CASSPRTSGRAGQYF. In DNA, the CDR3 is TGTGCCAGCAGCCCCCGGACTAGCGGGAGGGCAGGGCAGTACTTC.

CDR3 region: CASSLGLHSGNTIYF. Here the CDR3 DNA reads TGTGCCAGCAGCTTAGGGCTTCACTCTGGAAACACCATATATTTT. The genes are TRBV11-3 and TRBJ1-3; the D is unclear. The CDR3 is 15 amino acids. CDR1 is SGHNT and CDR2 is YENEEA in the germline V gene. V lost 1 base and J lost 0, with 7 bases in between.

V and J are TRBV7-2 and TRBJ1-4; perhaps TRBD1 as D (5 bases). Germline V gene data show CDR1 as SGHTA and CDR2 as FQGNSA. This CDR3 spans 16 amino acids. V dropped 5 bases and J dropped 0 bases, with 13 bases sitting between them. The DNA of the CDR3 is TGTGCCAGCAGCCCAGGGACGGTTCCAACTAATGAAAAACTGTTTTTT. This gives the protein CASSPGTVPTNEKLFF.

The rearrangement joins TRBV18 to TRBJ2-5, with D hard to call. Germline values: CDR1 KGHSH, CDR2 LQKENI. The CDR3 extends over 12 amino acids. Trimming removed 4 bases from V and 2 bases from J, with 5 bases in between. DNA of the CDR3: TGTGCCAGCTCACGTGCTCAAGAGACCCAGTACTTC. It is translated as CASSRAQETQYF.

The genes are TRBV7-7 and TRBJ2-2, with 7 bases matching TRBD2. Per the germline V gene, CDR1 is SSHAT and CDR2 is FNYEAQ (reference sequence). V was clipped by 0 bases and J by 7 bases; unmatched bases: 5. The CDR3 sequence is 15 residues long. CDR3 residues: CASSLAGGPVGELFF. The CDR3 DNA reads TGTGCCAGCAGCTTAGCGGGAGGGCCGGTCGGGGAGCTGTTTTTT. Full variable domain (remainder filled in from reference TRBV7-7 and TRBJ2-2): GAGVSQSPRYKVTKRGQDVTLRCDPISSHATLYWYQQALGQGPEFLTYFNYEAQPDKSGLPSDRFSAERPEGSISTLTIQRTEQRDSAMYRCASSLAGGPVGELFFGEGSRLTVL.

The V call is TRBV5-1, the J call TRBJ2-3; D gene uncertain. CDR1 is SGHRS, CDR2 YFSETQ, per germline. Trimming stripped 0 bases from V and 2 bases from J, with 1 base between. CDR3 length: 12 residues. The DNA for the CDR3 is TGCGCCAGCAGCTTGGCCACAGATACGCAGTATTTT. Amino acid sequence: CASSLATDTQYF. Combining the CDR3 with reference TRBV5-1 and TRBJ2-3 gives the whole variable domain KAGVTQTPRYLIKTRGQQVTLSCSPISGHRSVSWYQQTPGQGLQFLFEYFSETQRNKGNFPGRFSGRQFSNSRSEMNVSTLELGDSALYLCASSLATDTQYFGPGTRLTVL.

The CDR3 loop reads CASSKAGGSYNEQFF. DNA for the CDR3: TGTGCCAGCAGCAAGGCCGGGGGCTCCTACAATGAGCAGTTCTTC. V is TRBV21-1 and J is TRBJ2-1; the D call TRBD2 from the table was never checked on the DNA. TRBV21-1 is deemed a pseudogene. CDR3 length equals 15 residues.

In its sample, this clone was seen a few times. The V gene is TRBV6-1, the J gene TRBJ1-2; D unresolved. Trimming cost V 10 bases and J 7 bases, with 19 bases left between them. Germline V gene data show CDR1 as MNHNS and CDR2 as SASEGT. This CDR3 is built from 13 residues. This CDR3 is CATPTREIFGYTF. DNA of the CDR3: TGTGCCACCCCGACCCGGGAGATATTTGGCTACACCTTC.

This sequence joins TRBV12-2 and TRBJ2-7. TRBV12-2 is a pseudogene locus. CDR3 length: 16 residues. CDR3 DNA: TGTGCAAGTCGCTTAGTATTTAGGGCGGCCCCCTACGAGCAGTACTTC. This encodes CASRLVFRAAPYEQYF.

The rearrangement uses TRBV29-1 and TRBJ1-3, with 7 nucleotides matching TRBD1. V gave up 7 bases and J gave up 5 bases; unmatched junction bases: 8. CDR1 SQVTM and CDR2 ANQGSEA come from the germline V gene. This CDR3 has 13 residues. The CDR3 region is CSAQTGERNTIYF. The CDR3 DNA reads as TGCAGCGCCCAAACAGGGGAACGAAACACCATATATTTT. The variable domain in full, with the rest retrieved from reference TRBV29-1 and TRBJ1-3, is SAVISQKPSRDICQRGTSLTIQCQVDSQVTMMFWYRQQPGQSLTLIATANQGSEATYESGFVIDKFPISRPNLTFSTLTVSNMSPEDSSIYLCSAQTGERNTIYFGEGSWLTVV.

The V call is TRBV19, the J call TRBJ2-7, with a possible D match to TRBD1 (6 bases). Germline CDR1 and CDR2: LNHDA and SQIVND (reference sequence). There are 12 residues in the CDR3. V was clipped by 5 bases and J by 12 bases, with 17 bases between them. CDR3 sequence: CASSRPRGDRYF. The CDR3, as DNA: TGTGCCAGTAGTCGCCCCAGGGGAGATCGGTACTTC. Looking up the rest from reference TRBV19 and TRBJ2-7 gives the full variable domain: DGGITQSPKYLFRKEGQNVTLSCEQNLNHDAMYWYRQDPGQGLRLIYYSQIVNDFQKGDIAEGYSVSREKKESFPLTVTSAQKNPTAFYLCASSRPRGDRYFGPGTRLTVT.

The chain is built from TRBV27 and TRBJ2-7; weak D call: TRBD1 (6 bases). The germline V gene encodes CDR1 MNHEY and CDR2 SMNVEV (reference sequence). V was clipped by 5 bases and J by 2 bases, with 16 bases between them. This CDR3 spans 15 amino acids. The CDR3 coding sequence is TGTGCCAGCAGTCCCTTAACAGGGATCCCCTACGAGCAGTACTTC. Residues: CASSPLTGIPYEQYF.

V gene TRBV5-4 combines with J gene TRBJ1-2; 9 bases map to TRBD1. Germline trimming cut 7 bases from V and 2 bases from J; bases unmatched to any gene: 6. The CDR3 contains 14 residues. Germline-derived CDR1 and CDR2 are SGHNT and YYREEE (reference sequence). In DNA, the CDR3 is TGTGCCAGCGAGCTGACAGGGGGGAACTATGGCTACACCTTC. It codes for CASELTGGNYGYTF.

The rearrangement links TRBV7-2 to TRBJ1-1, with D uncertain. Per the germline V gene, CDR1 is SGHTA and CDR2 is FQGNSA. The CDR3 consists of 14 residues. Trimming stripped 1 base from V and 6 bases from J, with 12 bases between. CDR3 protein: CASSLVWQDSEAFF. The CDR3 DNA reads TGTGCCAGCAGCTTAGTGTGGCAGGACTCTGAAGCTTTCTTT.

The chain joins TRBV6-6 to TRBJ2-7; D not resolved. CDR1 MNHNY and CDR2 SVGAGI come from the germline V gene (reference sequence). V gave up 0 bases and J gave up 3 bases, with 6 bases separating them. The CDR3 is 13 amino acids. The CDR3 sequence: CASSYSPRYEQYF. CDR3 bases: TGTGCCAGCAGTTACTCCCCTCGCTACGAGCAGTACTTC.

The rearrangement links TRBV30 to TRBJ1-6; D gene uncertain. Germline assignment: CDR1 GTSNPN and CDR2 SVGIG (reference sequence). Trimming removed 0 bases from V and 5 bases from J, with 5 bases in between. There are 13 residues in the CDR3. CDR3 residues: CAWSVQNNSPLHF. Here the CDR3 DNA reads TGTGCCTGGAGTGTACAAAATAATTCACCCCTCCACTTT.